This record looks at one T cell receptor (beta chain) sequence and its context. Its antigen remains unknown. The data originate from a study of cytomegalovirus exposure and HLA in healthy donors. Points from the study as a whole: A few of the chains that were CMV-associated were confirmed in vitro to be specific for CMV antigens. In a later analysis, a missense DCLRE1C variant was linked to TCR beta V- and J-gene trimming.

Primers included in the PCR were 60 Vbeta and 13 Jbeta primers. The protocol was immunoSEQ multiplex PCR, while the TCRdb copy is restricted to in-frame clones and leaves out a portion. In the table there are about 200,000 clones, more than 75% of which are singletons. Germline loops: CDR1 SQVTM, CDR2 ANQGSEA. CDR3 size: 13 residues. V shed 8 bases and J shed 6 bases, with 19 bases lying between them. All the people who gave samples were healthy bone marrow donors. Sequenced sample: PBMCs. This sequence joins TRBV29-1 and TRBJ1-2; D not certain. This receptor was identified in a woman between 50 and 59 years old in good health and CMV-seropositive. CDR3 region: CSQTSTGMDGYTF. CDR3 DNA sequence: TGCAGCCAAACCAGCACGGGTATGGATGGCTACACCTTC. The entire variable domain, with the rest obtained from reference TRBV29-1 and TRBJ1-2, is as follows: SAVISQKPSRDICQRGTSLTIQCQVDSQVTMMFWYRQQPGQSLTLIATANQGSEATYESGFVIDKFPISRPNLTFSTLTVSNMSPEDSSIYLCSQTSTGMDGYTFGSGTRLTVV.